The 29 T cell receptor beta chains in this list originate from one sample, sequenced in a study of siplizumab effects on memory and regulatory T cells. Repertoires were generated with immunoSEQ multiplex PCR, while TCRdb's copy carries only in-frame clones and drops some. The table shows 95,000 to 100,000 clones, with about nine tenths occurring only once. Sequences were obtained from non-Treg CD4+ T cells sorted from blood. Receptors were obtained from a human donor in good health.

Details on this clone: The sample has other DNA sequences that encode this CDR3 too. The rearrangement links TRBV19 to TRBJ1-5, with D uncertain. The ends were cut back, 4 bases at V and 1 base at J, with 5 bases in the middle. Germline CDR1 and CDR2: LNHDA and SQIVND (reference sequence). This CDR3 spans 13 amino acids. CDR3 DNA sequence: TGTGCCAGTAGTAACCTGAGCAATCAGCCCCAGCATTTT. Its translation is CASSNLSNQPQHF.

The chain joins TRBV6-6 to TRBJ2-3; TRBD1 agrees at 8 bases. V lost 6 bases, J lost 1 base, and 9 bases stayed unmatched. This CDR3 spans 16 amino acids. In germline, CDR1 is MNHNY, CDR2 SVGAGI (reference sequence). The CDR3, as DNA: TGTGCCAGCAGAATCAACAGGGGGATTGGCACAGATACGCAGTATTTT. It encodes CASRINRGIGTDTQYF.

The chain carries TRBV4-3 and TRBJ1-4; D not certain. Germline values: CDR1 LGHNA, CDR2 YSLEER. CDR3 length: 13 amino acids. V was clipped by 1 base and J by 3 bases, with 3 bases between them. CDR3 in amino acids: CASSQAPNEKLFF. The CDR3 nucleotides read TGCGCCAGCAGCCAAGCTCCTAATGAAAAACTGTTTTTT.

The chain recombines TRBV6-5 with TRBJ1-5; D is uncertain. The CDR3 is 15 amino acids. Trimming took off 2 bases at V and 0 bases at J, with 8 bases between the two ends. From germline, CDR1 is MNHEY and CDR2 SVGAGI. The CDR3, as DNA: TGTGCCAGCAGTTACACTTTCTATAGCAATCAGCCCCAGCATTTT. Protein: CASSYTFYSNQPQHF.

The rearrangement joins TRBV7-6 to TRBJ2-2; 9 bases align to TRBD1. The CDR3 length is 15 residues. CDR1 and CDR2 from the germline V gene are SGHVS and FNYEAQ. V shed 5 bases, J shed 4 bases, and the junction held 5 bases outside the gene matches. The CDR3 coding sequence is TGTGCCAGCAGCCCGAGGACAGGGGTCACCGGGGAGCTGTTTTTT. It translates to CASSPRTGVTGELFF.

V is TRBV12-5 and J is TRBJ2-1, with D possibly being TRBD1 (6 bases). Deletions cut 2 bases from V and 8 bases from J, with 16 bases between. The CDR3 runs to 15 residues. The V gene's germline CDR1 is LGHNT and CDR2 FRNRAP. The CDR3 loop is CASGLRGRGSDEQFF. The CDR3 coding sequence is TGTGCTAGTGGTTTGAGGGGGAGAGGCAGCGATGAGCAGTTCTTC.

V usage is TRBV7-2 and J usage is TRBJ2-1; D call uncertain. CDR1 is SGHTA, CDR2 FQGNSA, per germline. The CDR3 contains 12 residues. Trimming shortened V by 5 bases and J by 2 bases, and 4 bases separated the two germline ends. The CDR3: CASSDAYNEQFF. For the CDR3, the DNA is TGTGCCAGCAGCGACGCCTACAATGAGCAGTTCTTC.

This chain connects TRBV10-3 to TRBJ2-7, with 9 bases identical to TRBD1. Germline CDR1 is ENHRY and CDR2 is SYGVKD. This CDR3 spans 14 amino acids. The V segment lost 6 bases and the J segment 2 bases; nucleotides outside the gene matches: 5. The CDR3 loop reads CAISRTGEAYEQYF. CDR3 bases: TGTGCCATCAGCAGGACAGGGGAAGCCTACGAGCAGTACTTC.

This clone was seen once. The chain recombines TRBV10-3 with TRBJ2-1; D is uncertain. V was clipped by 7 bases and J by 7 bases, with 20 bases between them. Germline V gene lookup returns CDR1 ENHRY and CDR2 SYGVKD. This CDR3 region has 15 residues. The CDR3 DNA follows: TGTGCCATCAATAACGGGTTCGTGGGAAGTAATGAGCAGTTCTTC. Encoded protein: CAINNGFVGSNEQFF.

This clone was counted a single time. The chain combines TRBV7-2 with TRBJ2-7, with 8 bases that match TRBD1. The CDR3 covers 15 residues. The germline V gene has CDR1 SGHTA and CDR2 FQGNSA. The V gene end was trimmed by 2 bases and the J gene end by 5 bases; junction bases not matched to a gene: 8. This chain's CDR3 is CASSLSGRGPNEQYF. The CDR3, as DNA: TGTGCCAGCAGCTTATCTGGCAGGGGGCCCAACGAGCAGTACTTC.

CDR3 nucleotide sequence: TGTGCCAGCAGTGACCTGACAGGGGTCGGGACTGAAGCTTTCTTT. It specifies CASSDLTGVGTEAFF. This sequence joins TRBV25-1 and TRBJ1-1, with 8 bases fitting TRBD1. The CDR3 length is 15 residues. Germline V CDR1 and CDR2: MGHDK, SYGVNS. Trimming removed 3 bases from V and 5 bases from J; junction bases left unmatched: 8.

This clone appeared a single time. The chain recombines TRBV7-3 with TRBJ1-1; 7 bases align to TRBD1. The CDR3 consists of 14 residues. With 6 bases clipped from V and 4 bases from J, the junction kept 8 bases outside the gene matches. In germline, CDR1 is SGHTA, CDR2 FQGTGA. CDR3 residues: CASSATGRSTEAFF. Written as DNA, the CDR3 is TGTGCCAGCAGTGCGACAGGGAGGAGCACTGAAGCTTTCTTT.

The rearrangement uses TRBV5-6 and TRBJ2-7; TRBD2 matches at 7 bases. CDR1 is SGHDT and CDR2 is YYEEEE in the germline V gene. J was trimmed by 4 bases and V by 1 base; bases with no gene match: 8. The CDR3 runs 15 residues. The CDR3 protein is CASSLFGLGSYEQYF. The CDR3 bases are TGTGCCAGCAGCTTGTTTGGACTAGGCTCGTACGAGCAGTACTTC.

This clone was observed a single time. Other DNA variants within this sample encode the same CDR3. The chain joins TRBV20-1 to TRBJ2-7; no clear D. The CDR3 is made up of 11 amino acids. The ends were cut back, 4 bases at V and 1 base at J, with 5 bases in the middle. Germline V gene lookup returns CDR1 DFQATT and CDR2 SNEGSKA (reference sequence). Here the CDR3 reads CSATGSYEQYF. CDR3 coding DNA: TGCAGTGCTACTGGGTCCTACGAGCAGTACTTC.

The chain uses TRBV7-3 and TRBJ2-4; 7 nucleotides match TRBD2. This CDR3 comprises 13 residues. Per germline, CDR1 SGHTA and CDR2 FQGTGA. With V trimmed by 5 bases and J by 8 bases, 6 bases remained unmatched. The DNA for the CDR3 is TGTGCCAGCAGCGCCGGGGAGGGGTACATTCAGTACTTC. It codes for CASSAGEGYIQYF.

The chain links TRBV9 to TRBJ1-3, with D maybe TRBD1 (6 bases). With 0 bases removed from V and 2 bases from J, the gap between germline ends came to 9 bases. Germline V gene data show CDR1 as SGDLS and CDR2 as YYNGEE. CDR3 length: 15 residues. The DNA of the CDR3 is TGTGCCAGCAGCGTAGGCAGGGGAGCTGGAAACACCATATATTTT. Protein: CASSVGRGAGNTIYF.

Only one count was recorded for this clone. CDR3 region: CASSLAPGHNYGYTF. DNA for the CDR3: TGTGCCAGCAGCTTAGCGCCGGGACATAACTATGGCTACACCTTC. The chain has TRBV7-8 and TRBJ1-2; tentative D call: TRBD1 (6 bases). In germline, CDR1 is SGHVS, CDR2 FQNEAQ. The CDR3 is 15 residues long. Trimming pared 0 bases from V and 1 base from J, leaving 9 bases between.

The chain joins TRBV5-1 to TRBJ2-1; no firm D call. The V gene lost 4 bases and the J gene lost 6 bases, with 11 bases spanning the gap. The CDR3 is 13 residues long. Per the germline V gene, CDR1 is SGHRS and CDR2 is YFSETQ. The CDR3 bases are TGCGCCAGCAGCCTACTAACGGGCAATGAGCAGTTCTTC. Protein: CASSLLTGNEQFF.

In nucleotides, the CDR3 is TGTGCCAGCAGCAAACCCAGGACAGGGGATACCTACGAGCAGTACTTC. Protein sequence: CASSKPRTGDTYEQYF. This chain joins TRBV21-1 and TRBJ2-7; the D call TRBD1 from the table was never checked on the DNA. TRBV21-1 is recorded as a pseudogene. This CDR3 has 16 residues.

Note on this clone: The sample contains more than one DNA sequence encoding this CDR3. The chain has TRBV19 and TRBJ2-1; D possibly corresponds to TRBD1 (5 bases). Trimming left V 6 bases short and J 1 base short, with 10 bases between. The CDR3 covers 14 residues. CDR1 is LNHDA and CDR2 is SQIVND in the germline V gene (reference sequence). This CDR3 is CASSPTGSYNEQFF. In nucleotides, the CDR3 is TGTGCCAGTAGCCCTACAGGTTCCTACAATGAGCAGTTCTTC.

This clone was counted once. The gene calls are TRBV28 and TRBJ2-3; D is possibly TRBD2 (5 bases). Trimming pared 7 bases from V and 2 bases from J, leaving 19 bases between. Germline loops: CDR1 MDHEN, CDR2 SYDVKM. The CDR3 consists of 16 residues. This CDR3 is CASKDGAGAHTDTQYF. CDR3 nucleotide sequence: TGTGCCAGCAAGGATGGCGCGGGTGCCCACACAGATACGCAGTATTTT.

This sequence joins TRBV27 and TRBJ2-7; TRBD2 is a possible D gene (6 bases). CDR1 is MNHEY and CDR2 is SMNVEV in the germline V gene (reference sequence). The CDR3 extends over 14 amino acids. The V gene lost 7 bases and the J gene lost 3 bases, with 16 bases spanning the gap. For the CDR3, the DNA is TGTGCCAGCACCCCCCGAGGAGGGAACTACGAGCAGTACTTC. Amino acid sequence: CASTPRGGNYEQYF.

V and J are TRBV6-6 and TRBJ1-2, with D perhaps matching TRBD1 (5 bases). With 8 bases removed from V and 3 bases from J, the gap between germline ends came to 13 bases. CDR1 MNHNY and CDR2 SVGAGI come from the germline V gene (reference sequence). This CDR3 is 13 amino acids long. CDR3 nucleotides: TGTGCCAGCCAAAGAGGGGAGGACTATGGCTACACCTTC. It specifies CASQRGEDYGYTF.

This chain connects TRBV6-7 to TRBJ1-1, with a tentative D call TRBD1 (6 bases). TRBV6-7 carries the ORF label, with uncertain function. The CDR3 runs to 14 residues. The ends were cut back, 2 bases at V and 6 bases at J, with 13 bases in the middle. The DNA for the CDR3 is TGTGCCAGCAGTTACGGGGGACATTTCGCTGAAGCTTTCTTT. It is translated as CASSYGGHFAEAFF.

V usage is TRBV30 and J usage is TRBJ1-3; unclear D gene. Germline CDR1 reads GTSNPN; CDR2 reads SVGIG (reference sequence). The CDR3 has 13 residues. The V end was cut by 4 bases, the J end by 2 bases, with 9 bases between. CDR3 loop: CAWTTATGNTIYF. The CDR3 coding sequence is TGTGCCTGGACGACGGCTACTGGAAACACCATATATTTT.

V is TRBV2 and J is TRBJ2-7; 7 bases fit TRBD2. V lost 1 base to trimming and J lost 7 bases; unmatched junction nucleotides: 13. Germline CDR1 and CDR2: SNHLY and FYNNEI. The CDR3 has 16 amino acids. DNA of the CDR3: TGTGCCAGCAGTGAAGGAGGGGCAGGGACCGGGAGGGAGCAGTACTTC. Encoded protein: CASSEGGAGTGREQYF.

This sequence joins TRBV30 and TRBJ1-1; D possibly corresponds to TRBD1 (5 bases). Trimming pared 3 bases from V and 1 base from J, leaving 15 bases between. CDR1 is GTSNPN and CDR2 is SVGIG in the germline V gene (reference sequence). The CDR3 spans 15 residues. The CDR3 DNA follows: TGTGCCTGGAGCGCCCCCGGGACGTCGAACACTGAAGCTTTCTTT. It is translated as CAWSAPGTSNTEAFF.

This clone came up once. The CDR3, as DNA: TGTGCCAGCAGCTGGGGACTCAATCAGCCCCAGCATTTT. Its translation is CASSWGLNQPQHF. This chain joins TRBV5-5 and TRBJ1-5, with a weak D call TRBD1 (5 bases). Germline CDR1 and CDR2: SGHKS and YYEKEE (reference sequence). CDR3 size: 13 residues. Trimming took 3 bases from V and 3 from J, leaving 7 bases between them.

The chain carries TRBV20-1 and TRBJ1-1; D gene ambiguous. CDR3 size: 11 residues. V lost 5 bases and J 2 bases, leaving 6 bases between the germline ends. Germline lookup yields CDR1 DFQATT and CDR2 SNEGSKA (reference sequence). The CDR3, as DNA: TGCAGTGCTGGATTAAACACTGAAGCTTTCTTT. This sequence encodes CSAGLNTEAFF.